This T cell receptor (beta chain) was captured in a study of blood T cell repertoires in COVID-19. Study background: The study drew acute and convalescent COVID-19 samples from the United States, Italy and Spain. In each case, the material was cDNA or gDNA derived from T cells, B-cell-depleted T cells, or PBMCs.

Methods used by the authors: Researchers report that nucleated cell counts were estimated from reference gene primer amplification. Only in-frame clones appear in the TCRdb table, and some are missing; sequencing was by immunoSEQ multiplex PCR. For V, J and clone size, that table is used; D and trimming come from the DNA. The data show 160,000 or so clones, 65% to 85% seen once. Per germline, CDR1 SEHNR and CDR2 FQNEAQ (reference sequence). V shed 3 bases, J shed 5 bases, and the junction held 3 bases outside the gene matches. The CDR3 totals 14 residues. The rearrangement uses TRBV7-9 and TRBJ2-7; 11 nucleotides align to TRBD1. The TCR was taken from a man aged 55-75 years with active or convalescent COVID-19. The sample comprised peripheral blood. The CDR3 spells CASSLGTGGHEQYF. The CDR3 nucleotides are TGTGCCAGCAGCTTGGGGACAGGGGGTCACGAGCAGTACTTC.